This is a list of T cell receptor beta chains from one sample in a study of T cell responses to AZD1222 COVID-19 vaccine. Using immunoSEQ multiplex PCR, the repertoire was profiled, and TCRdb retains in-frame clones only, with some absent. The sample consists of just over 150,000 clones, 80% to 90% of them appearing once. The source material was peripheral blood, sampled after recovery from COVID-19. The receptors come from an adult who had recovered from COVID-19. CDR3s include the opening cysteine and the closing phenylalanine or tryptophan. Each record gives: V gene, clone size, D gene, CDR3 length, J gene, CDR3 DNA, CDR3 protein. The D gene is left open where the match is weak. Clone size is stated in some rows and not others, as once, few, many or a class when expanded.

v_gene: TRBV5-5; abundance: NA; d_gene: NA; len: 13; j_gene: TRBJ2-3; CDR3nt: TGTGCCAGCAGCTTGGGGCCGGGAGATACGCAGTATTTT; CDR3aa: CASSLGPGDTQYF
v_gene: TRBV7-9; abundance: NA; d_gene: NA; len: 14; j_gene: TRBJ1-2; CDR3nt: TGTGCCAGCAGCTTTACGCAGGGAGGCTATGGCTACACCTTC; CDR3aa: CASSFTQGGYGYTF
v_gene: TRBV7-6; abundance: few; d_gene: TRBD2; len: 16; j_gene: TRBJ2-4; CDR3nt: TGTGCCAGCAGCCCCCGGACTAGCGGGGGGCAGGACATTCAGTACTTC; CDR3aa: CASSPRTSGGQDIQYF
v_gene: TRBV6-5; abundance: NA; d_gene: NA; len: 16; j_gene: TRBJ2-2; CDR3nt: TGTGCCAGCAGTTACCTTAGCCAGGTGAACACCGGGGAGCTGTTTTTT; CDR3aa: CASSYLSQVNTGELFF
v_gene: TRBV5-4; abundance: NA; d_gene: TRBD1; len: 14; j_gene: TRBJ1-4; CDR3nt: TGTGCCAGCAGCCTGGGACAGGGCAATGAAAAACTGTTTTTT; CDR3aa: CASSLGQGNEKLFF
v_gene: TRBV7-8; abundance: NA; d_gene: NA; len: 14; j_gene: TRBJ2-7; CDR3nt: TGTGCCAGCAGCTTAGTTGGTGGCACCTACGAGCAGTACTTC; CDR3aa: CASSLVGGTYEQYF
v_gene: TRBV21-1; abundance: NA; d_gene: NA; len: 19; j_gene: TRBJ1-5; CDR3nt: TGTGCCAGCAGCACACCCAAGAGTACAGGGGGCGACGGCAATCAGCCCCAGCATTTT; CDR3aa: CASSTPKSTGGDGNQPQHF
v_gene: TRBV4-1; abundance: NA; d_gene: TRBD1; len: 16; j_gene: TRBJ1-5; CDR3nt: TGCGCCAGCAGCAACGCGGGACAGGGAAGCAATCAGCCCCAGCATTTT; CDR3aa: CASSNAGQGSNQPQHF
v_gene: TRBV6-5; abundance: once; d_gene: NA; len: 13; j_gene: TRBJ1-6; CDR3nt: TGTGCGGTGACGGGCTCCTATAATTCACCCCTCCACTTT; CDR3aa: CAVTGSYNSPLHF
v_gene: TRBV7-3; abundance: few; d_gene: NA; len: 13; j_gene: TRBJ1-1; CDR3nt: TGTGCCAGCAGCCCGGGGGGGAACACTGAAGCTTTCTTT; CDR3aa: CASSPGGNTEAFF
v_gene: TRBV27; abundance: NA; d_gene: NA; len: 16; j_gene: TRBJ2-7; CDR3nt: TGTGCCAGCAGTTTATTTTTCCAGCGGAGCTCCTACGAGCAGTACTTC; CDR3aa: CASSLFFQRSSYEQYF
v_gene: TRBV5-8; abundance: once; d_gene: NA; len: 15; j_gene: TRBJ2-7; CDR3nt: TGTGCCAGCAGCTTCGGGGACTTAGGGAACTACGAGCAGTACTTC; CDR3aa: CASSFGDLGNYEQYF
v_gene: TRBV15; abundance: NA; d_gene: NA; len: 17; j_gene: TRBJ1-5; CDR3nt: TGTGCCACCAGCAGAGATCGGGGCCCCGGTCTCCATCAGCCCCAGCATTTT; CDR3aa: CATSRDRGPGLHQPQHF
v_gene: TRBV5-6; abundance: NA; d_gene: TRBD2; len: 15; j_gene: TRBJ2-3; CDR3nt: TGTGCCAGCAGCTTACACGGGGGGGCCGCAGATACGCAGTATTTT; CDR3aa: CASSLHGGAADTQYF
v_gene: TRBV29-1; abundance: NA; d_gene: NA; len: 14; j_gene: TRBJ1-6; CDR3nt: TGCAGCGTGCCACAGGGCCGATCGAATTCACCCCTCCACTTT; CDR3aa: CSVPQGRSNSPLHF
v_gene: TRBV15; abundance: NA; d_gene: TRBD1; len: 16; j_gene: TRBJ2-1; CDR3nt: TGTGCCACCAGCAGACCGACAGGGGGCTCCTACAATGAGCAGTTCTTC; CDR3aa: CATSRPTGGSYNEQFF
v_gene: TRBV10-3; abundance: once; d_gene: NA; len: 15; j_gene: TRBJ1-1; CDR3nt: TGTGCCATCAGCGGGGGAACTTCACTGAACACTGAAGCTTTCTTT; CDR3aa: CAISGGTSLNTEAFF
v_gene: TRBV7-9; abundance: NA; d_gene: NA; len: 12; j_gene: TRBJ1-1; CDR3nt: TGTGCCAGCAGCTTAGCGACTACTGAAGCTTTCTTT; CDR3aa: CASSLATTEAFF
v_gene: TRBV11-2; abundance: NA; d_gene: NA; len: 16; j_gene: TRBJ2-1; CDR3nt: TGTGCCAGCAGCTTCGGTACTCTAACTACCTACAATGAGCAGTTCTTC; CDR3aa: CASSFGTLTTYNEQFF
v_gene: TRBV6-5; abundance: NA; d_gene: TRBD1; len: 16; j_gene: TRBJ2-6; CDR3nt: TGTGCCAGCAGTTACGGACAGGGTGCCGGGGCCAACGTCCTGACTTTC; CDR3aa: CASSYGQGAGANVLTF
v_gene: TRBV19; abundance: NA; d_gene: NA; len: 15; j_gene: TRBJ2-7; CDR3nt: TGTGCCAGTAGTGGACGGGGCTCCACCGGCGTGGAGCAGTACTTC; CDR3aa: CASSGRGSTGVEQYF
v_gene: TRBV15; abundance: NA; d_gene: TRBD2; len: 21; j_gene: TRBJ2-1; CDR3nt: TGTGCCACCAGCAGAGATTTGCTCCAGCGGGAGGACCTAGAAATTTACAATGAGCAGTTCTTC; CDR3aa: CATSRDLLQREDLEIYNEQFF
v_gene: TRBV28; abundance: NA; d_gene: NA; len: 14; j_gene: TRBJ2-7; CDR3nt: TGTGCCAGCAGTTTAACCGGGGTAAATCGCGAGCAGTACTTC; CDR3aa: CASSLTGVNREQYF
v_gene: TRBV7-2; abundance: NA; d_gene: TRBD2; len: 17; j_gene: TRBJ2-3; CDR3nt: TGTGCCAGCAGCTTAACTACGGGGAGGGTGTCCACAGATACGCAGTATTTT; CDR3aa: CASSLTTGRVSTDTQYF
v_gene: TRBV27; abundance: NA; d_gene: TRBD1; len: 13; j_gene: TRBJ1-1; CDR3nt: TGTGCCAGCAGTTCCTCAGGGGGCGCGAGGGCTTTCTTT; CDR3aa: CASSSSGGARAFF
v_gene: TRBV2; abundance: once; d_gene: NA; len: 16; j_gene: TRBJ1-4; CDR3nt: TGTGCCAGCAGCCCCGGGCTGGGAACAACTAATGAAAAACTGTTTTTT; CDR3aa: CASSPGLGTTNEKLFF
v_gene: TRBV7-3; abundance: NA; d_gene: TRBD1; len: 13; j_gene: TRBJ2-7; CDR3nt: TGTGCCAGCAGCCCGACAGGGGGCCACGAGCAGTACTTC; CDR3aa: CASSPTGGHEQYF
v_gene: TRBV27; abundance: NA; d_gene: NA; len: 14; j_gene: TRBJ2-1; CDR3nt: TGTGCCAGCAGAGAGCGGGCCACCTACAATGAGCAGTTCTTC; CDR3aa: CASRERATYNEQFF
v_gene: TRBV11-2; abundance: once; d_gene: TRBD1; len: 15; j_gene: TRBJ2-2; CDR3nt: TGTGCCAGCAGCTTAGGGACAGGGAGGAGCGGGGAGCTGTTTTTT; CDR3aa: CASSLGTGRSGELFF
v_gene: TRBV6-4; abundance: few; d_gene: TRBD1; len: 17; j_gene: TRBJ1-2; CDR3nt: TGTGCCAGCAGTCCCCTGGGACAGGGGGCTGAAATGGGGGGCTACACCTTC; CDR3aa: CASSPLGQGAEMGGYTF
v_gene: TRBV3-1/TRBV3-2; abundance: NA; d_gene: NA; len: 13; j_gene: TRBJ2-7; CDR3nt: TGTGCCAGCAGCCATCTCGACCTCTACGAGCAGTACTTC; CDR3aa: CASSHLDLYEQYF
v_gene: TRBV4-2; abundance: NA; d_gene: NA; len: 15; j_gene: TRBJ1-5; CDR3nt: TGTGCCAGCAGCCAAGACCGGACAGTAGTCCAGCCCCAGCATTTT; CDR3aa: CASSQDRTVVQPQHF
v_gene: TRBV5-1; abundance: NA; d_gene: NA; len: 13; j_gene: TRBJ2-2; CDR3nt: TGCGCCAGCAGCAAGGGGGACACCGGGGAGCTGTTTTTT; CDR3aa: CASSKGDTGELFF
v_gene: TRBV25-1; abundance: NA; d_gene: NA; len: 13; j_gene: TRBJ1-1; CDR3nt: TGTGCCAGCAACTCCATCGGGAACACTGAAGCTTTCTTT; CDR3aa: CASNSIGNTEAFF
v_gene: TRBV4-3; abundance: NA; d_gene: NA; len: 16; j_gene: TRBJ2-2; CDR3nt: TGCGCCAGCAGCCAAGTTCCAGGGACCGACACCGGGGAGCTGTTTTTT; CDR3aa: CASSQVPGTDTGELFF
v_gene: TRBV3-1/TRBV3-2; abundance: NA; d_gene: NA; len: 14; j_gene: TRBJ2-3; CDR3nt: TGTGCCAGCAGCGGTACGGGTAGCACAGATACGCAGTATTTT; CDR3aa: CASSGTGSTDTQYF
v_gene: TRBV9; abundance: NA; d_gene: NA; len: 14; j_gene: TRBJ1-4; CDR3nt: TGTGCCAGCAGCGTAGATGATATGTCGGGAAAACTGTTTTTT; CDR3aa: CASSVDDMSGKLFF
v_gene: TRBV10-3; abundance: NA; d_gene: TRBD2; len: 15; j_gene: TRBJ2-7; CDR3nt: TGTGCCATCAAGGGGGAGAGCGGGAGTCACTACGAGCAGTACTTC; CDR3aa: CAIKGESGSHYEQYF
v_gene: TRBV7-2; abundance: NA; d_gene: NA; len: 17; j_gene: TRBJ1-1; CDR3nt: TGTGCCAGCAGCTTAATATGGGGCAGGCGAGCTTTTGCTGAAGCTTTCTTT; CDR3aa: CASSLIWGRRAFAEAFF
v_gene: TRBV3-1/TRBV3-2; abundance: NA; d_gene: TRBD1; len: 16; j_gene: TRBJ1-2; CDR3nt: TGTGCCAGCAGCCACCCGACAGGGAGGGTTCGTCATGGCTACACCTTC; CDR3aa: CASSHPTGRVRHGYTF
v_gene: TRBV3-1/TRBV3-2; abundance: few; d_gene: NA; len: 13; j_gene: TRBJ2-2; CDR3nt: TGTGCCAGCAGCAGCGTAGGAGCCGGGGAGCTGTTTTTT; CDR3aa: CASSSVGAGELFF
v_gene: TRBV6-7; abundance: NA; d_gene: NA; len: 14; j_gene: TRBJ1-4; CDR3nt: TGTGCCAGCGTAGGGAGGGGGGTCCATGAAAAACTGTTTTTT; CDR3aa: CASVGRGVHEKLFF
v_gene: TRBV6-5; abundance: NA; d_gene: NA; len: 12; j_gene: TRBJ2-1; CDR3nt: TGTGCCAGCAGAACACCCACCAATGAGCAGTTCTTC; CDR3aa: CASRTPTNEQFF
v_gene: TRBV19; abundance: NA; d_gene: NA; len: 18; j_gene: TRBJ2-7; CDR3nt: TGTGCCAGTACACCGAGAGCGAACCGAGGGCGCCAACTCTACGAGCAGTACTTC; CDR3aa: CASTPRANRGRQLYEQYF
v_gene: TRBV6-2/TRBV6-3; abundance: NA; d_gene: TRBD2; len: 20; j_gene: TRBJ2-5; CDR3nt: TGTGCCAGCAGTTACCCTCTGGGACTAGCGGGGGCCACTGGGCTGGAGACCCAGTACTTC; CDR3aa: CASSYPLGLAGATGLETQYF
v_gene: TRBV15; abundance: NA; d_gene: NA; len: 15; j_gene: TRBJ1-4; CDR3nt: TGTGCCACCAGCAGAGGTGATGCAACTAATGAAAAACTGTTTTTT; CDR3aa: CATSRGDATNEKLFF
v_gene: TRBV19; abundance: NA; d_gene: TRBD1; len: 14; j_gene: TRBJ1-2; CDR3nt: TGTGCCAGTACCCCAGTGGGGACAGGGGACGGCTACACCTTC; CDR3aa: CASTPVGTGDGYTF
v_gene: TRBV14; abundance: NA; d_gene: TRBD1; len: 19; j_gene: TRBJ1-3; CDR3nt: TGTGCCAGCCACCACCGCCGGGACAGAATACAGATAGGTGGAAACACCATATATTTT; CDR3aa: CASHHRRDRIQIGGNTIYF
v_gene: TRBV3-1/TRBV3-2; abundance: NA; d_gene: NA; len: 12; j_gene: TRBJ2-4; CDR3nt: TGTGCCAGCAGCCAAGAAGAGCACATTCAGTACTTC; CDR3aa: CASSQEEHIQYF
v_gene: TRBV10-3; abundance: many; d_gene: NA; len: 16; j_gene: TRBJ2-7; CDR3nt: TGTGCCATCAGTGAGACGAGGACTCACAACACCTACGAGCAGTACTTC; CDR3aa: CAISETRTHNTYEQYF
v_gene: TRBV7-9; abundance: NA; d_gene: NA; len: 14; j_gene: TRBJ1-2; CDR3nt: TGTGCCAGCAGCTTAGGGGTCGCCTACTATGGCTACACCTTC; CDR3aa: CASSLGVAYYGYTF
v_gene: TRBV6-1; abundance: once; d_gene: NA; len: 15; j_gene: TRBJ1-4; CDR3nt: TGTGCCAGCAGTGAATTCGGGAGTTCCCTTGAAAAACTGTTTTTT; CDR3aa: CASSEFGSSLEKLFF
v_gene: TRBV4-1; abundance: NA; d_gene: TRBD1; len: 12; j_gene: TRBJ1-2; CDR3nt: TGCGCCAGCAGCCAAGATATTGGGACAGGGACCTTC; CDR3aa: CASSQDIGTGTF
v_gene: TRBV6-1; abundance: NA; d_gene: TRBD1; len: 17; j_gene: TRBJ1-5; CDR3nt: TGTGCCAGCAGTGAGTTGGCAGGGGGCGCGAGAAATCAGCCCCAGCATTTT; CDR3aa: CASSELAGGARNQPQHF
v_gene: TRBV11-2; abundance: few; d_gene: TRBD1; len: 19; j_gene: TRBJ2-6; CDR3nt: TGTGCCAGCAGCCGGATTATCAGGGGGCGAACTGTGGGGGCCAACGTCCTGACTTTC; CDR3aa: CASSRIIRGRTVGANVLTF
v_gene: TRBV14; abundance: NA; d_gene: TRBD1; len: 17; j_gene: TRBJ2-1; CDR3nt: TGTGCCAGCAGCCAAGCAACTTGGGACAGCGATTACAATGAGCAGTTCTTC; CDR3aa: CASSQATWDSDYNEQFF
v_gene: TRBV6-1; abundance: NA; d_gene: NA; len: 14; j_gene: TRBJ1-2; CDR3nt: TGTGCCAGCAGTGAAGTTGGCAGCCTCTATGGCTACACCTTC; CDR3aa: CASSEVGSLYGYTF
v_gene: TRBV5-4; abundance: few; d_gene: TRBD2; len: 16; j_gene: TRBJ2-7; CDR3nt: TGTGCCAGCAGCTTGGGGGGAGGGGCGCAACCCTACGAGCAGTACTTC; CDR3aa: CASSLGGGAQPYEQYF
v_gene: TRBV7-2; abundance: NA; d_gene: TRBD1; len: 15; j_gene: TRBJ2-2; CDR3nt: TGTGCCAGCAGCGTCGAGCAGGGGGCCACCGGGGAGCTGTTTTTT; CDR3aa: CASSVEQGATGELFF
v_gene: TRBV5-5; abundance: NA; d_gene: NA; len: 14; j_gene: TRBJ1-1; CDR3nt: TGTGCCAGCAGCCCATCTCGAGCCCGGGATGAAGCTTTCTTT; CDR3aa: CASSPSRARDEAFF